The T cell receptor (beta chain) under discussion was sequenced for a study of T-cell memory formation after mild COVID-19. Study context: TCR clusters showed largely donor specificity. Whole-study findings and limits: The authors left the SARS-CoV-2 specificity of second-wave clones peaking on day 37 unconfirmed. From day 15 to 85, contracting clones were balanced between CD4 and CD8, whereas later expanders leaned toward CD4+. Clones that contracted clustered mainly in CM and EM if CD4+ and in EMRA if CD8+.

Comment on this clonotype: The antigen is undetermined.

From the 5' RACE reads, TCRdb called clonotypes with MiXCR, one entry per CDR3 protein. The table has about 400,000 distinct CDR3 sequences, approximately 16% seen once. Germline values: CDR1 LGHDT, CDR2 YNNKEL (reference sequence). V lost 8 bases, J lost 5 bases, and 4 bases stayed unmatched. The CDR3 covers 12 residues. V and J are TRBV3-1 and TRBJ2-5; 8 nucleotides agree with TRBD2. What was sequenced was PBMCs or a T cell subset sorted from them (not recorded which). This sequence was found in a man between 18 and 29 years old who had mild COVID-19 (a few samples of this study predate the infection). Cell type and time point are not known. The CDR3 DNA reads TGTGCCAGCGGGCGGGGGGCCGAGACCCAGTACTTC. Its protein is CASGRGAETQYF.